What follows are 15 T cell receptor beta chains derived from one specimen sequenced in a study of human T cells and chemical hapten exposure (dated by TCRdb to about 2021). Library construction relied on RACE. The reads were generated on a NextSeq 500. TCRdb itself trimmed the public reads at Q25 with fastp, ran MiXCR and retained productive beta chains. Here each entry gathers all rows of one CDR3 protein and keeps the most common genes and DNA. Within this sample are around 110,000 distinct CDR3 sequences, with over 10% of them counted one time only. The top ten clonotypes cover just over 1.4% of the sample. The time point label, read with the paper, signifies: patch test 1, 2 weeks after DPC sensitization. The intended sense of this specimen's treatment or condition label: therapeutic diphenylcyclopropenone sensitization with weekly scalp DPC. The sequenced sample was whole blood, obtained in connection with sensitization to the hapten diphenylcyclopropenone (DPC). These receptors all stem from a woman between 45 and 60 years old with alopecia areata. Some clones in this sample may be carry-over from other donors' samples.

The V and J genes are TRBV12-3 or TRBV12-4 and TRBJ2-5, with 11 positions matching TRBD2. V was clipped by 3 bases and J by 7 bases; unmatched bases: 10. The CDR3 spans 16 residues. CDR3 nucleotides: TGTGCCAGCAGTTTCCTTACTAGCGGGAGAGGGGGGACCCAGTACTTC. Translation gives CASSFLTSGRGGTQYF.

The CDR3 protein is CASSSQTPGQTGYTF. The DNA of the CDR3 is TGTGCCAGCAGTTCCCAAACCCCGGGACAGACGGGCTACACCTTC. The V call is TRBV12-3 or TRBV12-4, the J call TRBJ1-2; TRBD1 agrees at 7 bases. The trim removed 4 bases at V and 8 bases at J, leaving 13 bases unmatched. The CDR3 is 15 amino acids.

The sample holds many counts of this clonotype. The V call is TRBV5-1, the J call TRBJ2-4, with 8 bases identical to TRBD1. The CDR3 sequence is 14 residues long. The V segment lost 4 bases and the J segment 3 bases; nucleotides outside the gene matches: 3. CDR1 SGHRS and CDR2 YFSETQ come from the germline V gene. In DNA, the CDR3 is TGCGCCAGCAGCCCGGGACAGGACAAAAACATTCAGTACTTC. Translation: CASSPGQDKNIQYF.

In DNA, the CDR3 is TGTGCCAGCTCACCCGGACAGGGTTATTGGTACGAGCAGTACTTC. Amino acids: CASSPGQGYWYEQYF. The chain recombines TRBV18 with TRBJ2-7, with 8 bases identical to TRBD1. The CDR3 covers 15 residues. The junction had 8 bases not matched to a gene; V was cut back by 3 bases and J by 4 bases. Germline V gives CDR1 KGHSH, CDR2 LQKENI.

This chain connects TRBV16 to TRBJ1-5; D is uncertain. CDR1 and CDR2 from the germline V gene are KGHSY and FQNENV. CDR3 length: 16 amino acids. V dropped 0 bases and J dropped 6 bases, with 15 bases sitting between them. The CDR3 sequence: CASSQSGGYGVQPQHF. The CDR3 nucleotides read TGTGCCAGCAGCCAATCGGGAGGGTACGGGGTTCAGCCCCAGCATTTT.

This chain links TRBV7-6 with TRBJ2-2; no reliable D call. This CDR3 spans 12 amino acids. Germline CDR1 is SGHVS and CDR2 is FNYEAQ. The ends were cut back, 5 bases at V and 6 bases at J, with 7 bases in the middle. CDR3 region: CASSVGAGELFF. The CDR3 region has the DNA TGTGCCAGCAGCGTAGGAGCCGGGGAGCTGTTTTTT.

This clonotype has a handful of counts. The CDR3, as DNA: TGCGCCAGCTCCAGACTAGCGGGGGCCACCTACGAGCAGTACTTC. Residues: CASSRLAGATYEQYF. The chain links TRBV10-1 to TRBJ2-7, with 12 positions matching TRBD2. The CDR3 has 15 residues. Germline values: CDR1 WNHNN, CDR2 SYGVQD (reference sequence). J was trimmed by 2 bases and V by 8 bases; bases with no gene match: 7.

This clonotype was counted only a few times. The chain recombines TRBV6-2 or TRBV6-3 with TRBJ1-5; weak D call: TRBD1 (6 bases). CDR3 length: 14 amino acids. CDR1 MNHEY and CDR2 SVGEGT come from the germline V gene. V lost 6 bases and J 3 bases, leaving 12 bases between the germline ends. CDR3 residues: CASSGQTFNQPQHF. CDR3 DNA: TGTGCCAGCAGCGGACAGACCTTCAATCAGCCCCAGCATTTT.

This clonotype was detected many times. This sequence joins TRBV28 and TRBJ1-2; a possible D gene is TRBD1 (6 bases). This CDR3 contains 14 residues. The germline gives CDR1 MDHEN, CDR2 SYDVKM. Deletions cut 6 bases from V and 3 bases from J, with 14 bases between. CDR3 nucleotides: TGTGCCAGCAGAGCAACTGGACAGCACTATGGCTACACCTTC. It specifies CASRATGQHYGYTF.

CDR3 sequence reads: CASSSDLPTGQETQYF. The CDR3 DNA sequence: TGTGCCAGCAGTTCGGACCTACCGACGGGACAAGAGACCCAGTACTTC. J is TRBJ2-5 and V is TRBV12-3 or TRBV12-4; tentative D call: TRBD2 (5 bases). V was clipped by 4 bases and J by 2 bases, with 17 bases between them. The CDR3 has 16 amino acids.

This sequence joins TRBV14 and TRBJ2-1; no reliable D call. The V end was cut by 1 base, the J end by 6 bases, with 10 bases between. This CDR3 contains 14 residues. Germline V gene sequence: CDR1 SGHDN, CDR2 FVKESK. CDR3 amino acids: CASSQVGVGNEQFF. CDR3 nucleotides: TGTGCCAGCAGCCAAGTTGGGGTAGGCAATGAGCAGTTCTTC.

This clonotype was seen a handful of times. The gene calls are TRBV10-3 and TRBJ2-7, with D perhaps matching TRBD1 or TRBD2 (5 bases each). The ends were cut back, 8 bases at V and 0 bases at J, with 14 bases in the middle. The CDR3 has 14 residues. Germline V gene lookup returns CDR1 ENHRY and CDR2 SYGVKD. The DNA of the CDR3 is TGTGCCATCTCAAAGGGACCCCTCTCCTACGAGCAGTACTTC. This translates into CAISKGPLSYEQYF.

This clonotype was counted between two and nine times. J is TRBJ2-7 and V is TRBV9; a weak D match, TRBD2 (6 bases). Trimming cost V 0 bases and J 0 bases, with 10 bases left between them. The germline V gene encodes CDR1 SGDLS and CDR2 YYNGEE. The CDR3 spans 15 residues. CDR3 in amino acids: CASSVAPGDSYEQYF. Here the CDR3 DNA reads TGTGCCAGCAGCGTAGCACCGGGGGACTCCTACGAGCAGTACTTC.

The V and J genes are TRBV7-6 and TRBJ2-1; 11 positions agree with TRBD2. Germline trimming cut 1 base from V and 2 bases from J; bases unmatched to any gene: 10. The CDR3 runs to 19 residues. Germline CDR1 SGHVS, CDR2 FNYEAQ. CDR3 protein: CASSLGKFSGRAAYNEQFF. The CDR3 nucleotides are TGTGCCAGCAGCTTAGGTAAATTTAGCGGGAGGGCCGCCTACAATGAGCAGTTCTTC.

The CDR3 DNA is TGTGCCAGCACGCAGGGAGCATATAGGGAGGGCAATCAGCCCCAGCATTTT. This codes for CASTQGAYREGNQPQHF. The V and J genes are TRBV3-1 and TRBJ1-5, with D maybe TRBD1 (5 bases). V was cut by 7 bases and J by 2 bases, with 21 bases left in between. Germline-derived CDR1 and CDR2 are LGHDT and YNNKEL (reference sequence). The CDR3 totals 17 residues.